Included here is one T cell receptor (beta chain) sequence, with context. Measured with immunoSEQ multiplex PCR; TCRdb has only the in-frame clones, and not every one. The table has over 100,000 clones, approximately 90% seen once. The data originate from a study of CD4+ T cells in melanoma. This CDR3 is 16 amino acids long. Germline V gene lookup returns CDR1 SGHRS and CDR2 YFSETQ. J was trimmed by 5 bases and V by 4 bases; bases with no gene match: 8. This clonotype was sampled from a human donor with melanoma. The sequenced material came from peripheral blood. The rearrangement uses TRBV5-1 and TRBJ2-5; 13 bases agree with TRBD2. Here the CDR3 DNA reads TGCGCCAGCAGCCTAGGACTAGCGGGAGTTGAGGAGACCCAGTACTTC. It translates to CASSLGLAGVEETQYF. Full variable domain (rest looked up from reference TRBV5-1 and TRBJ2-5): KAGVTQTPRYLIKTRGQQVTLSCSPISGHRSVSWYQQTPGQGLQFLFEYFSETQRNKGNFPGRFSGRQFSNSRSEMNVSTLELGDSALYLCASSLGLAGVEETQYFGPGTRLLVL.